This is a list of T cell receptor beta chains from one sample in a study of T cells in Graves' hyperthyroidism and ophthalmopathy. Each CDR3 protein is one row after TCRdb ran MiXCR on the multiplex PCR reads. The sample records about 480,000 distinct CDR3 sequences, 13% to 15% being singletons. Sequenced input: blood. The source is a woman younger than 30 with Graves' hyperthyroidism. Both conserved end residues are part of each CDR3. Fields, in order: D gene, V gene, J gene, CDR3 length, CDR3 protein. The D gene is left open where the match is weak.

D: TRBD2; V: TRBV28; J: TRBJ2-1; length: 11; CDR3: CASAGDNEQFF
D: .; V: TRBV10-3; J: TRBJ2-1; length: 13; CDR3: CAIGGQSYNEQFF
D: TRBD2; V: TRBV7-6; J: TRBJ2-1; length: 16; CDR3: CASSLTLSGRYNEQFF
D: TRBD2; V: TRBV20-1; J: TRBJ2-1; length: 13; CDR3: CSAPSGIGNEQFF
D: .; V: TRBV24-1; J: TRBJ2-3; length: 16; CDR3: CATSDWETTSTDTQYF
D: .; V: TRBV20-1; J: TRBJ2-3; length: 13; CDR3: CSASGQISDTQYF
D: .; V: TRBV5-5; J: TRBJ2-6; length: 13; CDR3: CASILSGANVLTF
D: .; V: TRBV12-3/TRBV12-4; J: TRBJ1-4; length: 15; CDR3: CASSLGVSPNEKLFF
D: .; V: TRBV18; J: TRBJ1-4; length: 13; CDR3: CASGTATNEKLFF
D: .; V: TRBV18; J: TRBJ2-2; length: 12; CDR3: CASSPRDGELFF
D: .; V: TRBV11-2; J: TRBJ2-6; length: 16; CDR3: CASSTDTYTGANVLTF
D: TRBD1; V: TRBV2; J: TRBJ2-1; length: 15; CDR3: CASSYAGTGYNEQFF
D: .; V: TRBV7-9; J: TRBJ2-4; length: 15; CDR3: CASSKEEGAKNIQYF
D: TRBD1; V: TRBV12-3/TRBV12-4; J: TRBJ2-3; length: 16; CDR3: CASSFPKTGGIFKQYF
D: .; V: TRBV20-1; J: TRBJ1-4; length: 13; CDR3: CSARAALNEKLFF
D: .; V: TRBV11-3; J: TRBJ2-7; length: 14; CDR3: CASSLGRKSYEQYF
D: .; V: TRBV6-1; J: TRBJ1-2; length: 15; CDR3: CASSGGQQANYGYTF
D: TRBD1; V: TRBV11-1; J: TRBJ1-1; length: 14; CDR3: CASSSVQGSTEAFF
D: TRBD2; V: TRBV5-1; J: TRBJ2-3; length: 16; CDR3: CASRRTGTSGKNTQYF
D: TRBD2; V: TRBV20-1; J: TRBJ2-1; length: 14; CDR3: CSALAGGLDNEQFF
D: TRBD1; V: TRBV12-3/TRBV12-4; J: TRBJ1-1; length: 18; CDR3: CASSFDSGWTGLNTEAFF
D: .; V: TRBV6-1; J: TRBJ1-2; length: 15; CDR3: CASRGSENANYGYTF
D: .; V: TRBV7-6; J: TRBJ2-1; length: 16; CDR3: CASSLAANARNNEQFF